This TCR beta chain comes out of a study of blood T cell repertoires in COVID-19. On the study more broadly: Both acute and convalescent COVID-19 samples were obtained from the United States, Italy and Spain. T cells, B-cell-depleted T cells, or PBMCs provided the cDNA or gDNA that served as material.

Study processing details: Quantification of nucleated cells was approximated via reference gene primer amplification. The protocol was immunoSEQ multiplex PCR, while the TCRdb copy is restricted to in-frame clones and leaves out a portion. From that table come the V and J calls and clone size; the DNA was used to work out D and trimming. The sample contains some 240,000 clones, roughly nine tenths of which appear only once. With 5 bases clipped from V and 10 bases from J, the junction kept 10 bases outside the gene matches. From germline, CDR1 is SNHLY and CDR2 FYNNEI. The CDR3 totals 15 residues. The sequence came from a woman between 40 and 50 years old who had recovered from COVID-19. The chain joins TRBV2 to TRBJ1-6; 8 bases are shared with TRBD1. The source material was peripheral blood. The CDR3 reads CASSLKQGGASPLHF. The CDR3 DNA is TGTGCCAGCAGTCTTAAACAGGGGGGCGCATCACCCCTCCACTTT.